A selection of T cell receptor beta chains follows, all from one sample in a study of shared clonotypes between healthy human individuals. The repertoire was sequenced with immunoSEQ multiplex PCR; TCRdb's copy has only in-frame clones and lacks some. The sample consists of about 2 million clones, 95% of them appearing once. Sample: naive CD4+ T cells sorted from blood. The receptors were sampled from a man aged 18 to 30 in good health. Each CDR3 is given with its conserved first and last residue. D genes are given only for firm matches. A row's size may be missing; if present it is once, few, many or a size class.

cdr3_aa: CASSGSGGRAYIQYF
cdr3_nt: TGTGCCAGCAGCGGTAGCGGGGGACGGGCATACATTCAGTACTTC
d_call: TRBD2
j_call: TRBJ2-4
v_call: TRBV7-2
clone_size: NA

cdr3_aa: CASSLAFSTDTQYF
cdr3_nt: TGTGCCAGCAGCTTAGCTTTCTCCACAGATACGCAGTATTTT
d_call: NA
j_call: TRBJ2-3
v_call: TRBV7-2
clone_size: NA

cdr3_aa: CASAASGNVGEQYF
cdr3_nt: TGCGCCAGCGCGGCTAGCGGGAACGTCGGAGAGCAGTACTTC
d_call: TRBD2
j_call: TRBJ2-7
v_call: TRBV5-1
clone_size: NA

cdr3_aa: CASSRQHNSPLHF
cdr3_nt: TGTGCCAGTAGTCGACAGCATAATTCACCCCTCCACTTT
d_call: NA
j_call: TRBJ1-6
v_call: TRBV19
clone_size: many

cdr3_aa: CASSPAAGGNTIYF
cdr3_nt: TGTGCCAGCAGTCCCGCAGCCGGGGGAAACACCATATATTTT
d_call: NA
j_call: TRBJ1-3
v_call: TRBV6-5
clone_size: NA

cdr3_aa: CASSGGEQYF
cdr3_nt: TGTGCCAGCAGTGGTGGCGAGCAGTACTTC
d_call: NA
j_call: TRBJ2-7
v_call: TRBV28
clone_size: NA

cdr3_aa: CASSLTPGQGEYEQYF
cdr3_nt: TGTGCCAGCAGTCTTACGCCGGGACAGGGAGAGTACGAGCAGTACTTC
d_call: TRBD1
j_call: TRBJ2-7
v_call: TRBV4-2
clone_size: NA

cdr3_aa: CASSFYRGRGTEAFF
cdr3_nt: TGCGCCAGCAGCTTCTACAGGGGGCGCGGTACTGAAGCTTTCTTT
d_call: TRBD1
j_call: TRBJ1-1
v_call: TRBV5-1
clone_size: once

cdr3_aa: CASSQSGRTYEQYF
cdr3_nt: TGCGCCAGCAGCCAATCGGGACGGACCTACGAGCAGTACTTC
d_call: NA
j_call: TRBJ2-7
v_call: TRBV4-1
clone_size: once

cdr3_aa: CASSESGANHAFF
cdr3_nt: TGCGCCAGCAGTGAGTCGGGGGCAAATCATGCTTTCTTT
d_call: NA
j_call: TRBJ1-1
v_call: TRBV10-1
clone_size: once

cdr3_aa: CAWSPQQGEGYTF
cdr3_nt: TGTGCCTGGAGCCCCCAACAGGGAGAGGGCTACACCTTC
d_call: NA
j_call: TRBJ1-2
v_call: TRBV30
clone_size: NA

cdr3_aa: CASSLDTTNEKLFF
cdr3_nt: TGCGCCAGCAGCTTAGACACAACTAATGAAAAACTGTTTTTT
d_call: NA
j_call: TRBJ1-4
v_call: TRBV5-1
clone_size: NA

cdr3_aa: CAISEGKLGPYNEQFF
cdr3_nt: TGTGCCATCAGTGAGGGAAAGCTTGGCCCCTACAATGAGCAGTTCTTC
d_call: NA
j_call: TRBJ2-1
v_call: TRBV10-3
clone_size: NA

cdr3_aa: CASSIAGGPYEQYF
cdr3_nt: TGTGCCAGCAGTATAGCGGGAGGGCCCTACGAGCAGTACTTC
d_call: TRBD2
j_call: TRBJ2-7
v_call: TRBV6-1
clone_size: NA

cdr3_aa: CASSWTATNEKLFF
cdr3_nt: TGTGCCAGCAGCTGGACAGCAACTAATGAAAAACTGTTTTTT
d_call: NA
j_call: TRBJ1-4
v_call: TRBV7-2
clone_size: NA

cdr3_aa: CASSPRTGGGEQYF
cdr3_nt: TGCGCCAGCAGCCCCCGGACAGGCGGCGGCGAGCAGTACTTC
d_call: TRBD1
j_call: TRBJ2-7
v_call: TRBV5-1
clone_size: NA

cdr3_aa: CASSITEMNTEAFF
cdr3_nt: TGCGCCAGCAGTATTACAGAAATGAACACTGAAGCTTTCTTT
d_call: NA
j_call: TRBJ1-1
v_call: TRBV5-1
clone_size: NA

cdr3_aa: CASFEHDLTGELFF
cdr3_nt: TGTGCCAGCTTCGAGCACGACCTCACCGGGGAGCTGTTTTTT
d_call: NA
j_call: TRBJ2-2
v_call: TRBV6-1
clone_size: NA

cdr3_aa: CAWSGLDTQYF
cdr3_nt: TGTGCCTGGAGTGGGTTAGATACGCAGTATTTT
d_call: NA
j_call: TRBJ2-3
v_call: TRBV30
clone_size: NA

cdr3_aa: CASSPPDRGSGELFF
cdr3_nt: TGTGCCAGCAGCCCCCCAGACAGGGGAAGCGGGGAGCTGTTTTTT
d_call: TRBD1
j_call: TRBJ2-2
v_call: TRBV11-2
clone_size: NA

cdr3_aa: CASGEGRPNQPQHF
cdr3_nt: TGCGCCAGCGGAGAGGGTCGCCCAAATCAGCCCCAGCATTTT
d_call: NA
j_call: TRBJ1-5
v_call: TRBV10-2
clone_size: once

cdr3_aa: CASSSNPTQETQYF
cdr3_nt: TGCGCCAGCAGCTCCAACCCAACCCAAGAGACCCAGTACTTC
d_call: NA
j_call: TRBJ2-5
v_call: TRBV5-1
clone_size: NA

cdr3_aa: CSVVPRLNYGYTF
cdr3_nt: TGCAGCGTCGTACCCCGGCTAAACTATGGCTACACCTTC
d_call: NA
j_call: TRBJ1-2
v_call: TRBV29-1
clone_size: NA

cdr3_aa: CASRTGETEAFF
cdr3_nt: TGTGCCAGCCGGACAGGGGAGACTGAAGCTTTCTTT
d_call: TRBD1
j_call: TRBJ1-1
v_call: TRBV30
clone_size: NA

cdr3_aa: CASALYGGTEETQYF
cdr3_nt: TGTGCCAGCGCTCTCTACGGGGGGACAGAAGAGACCCAGTACTTC
d_call: NA
j_call: TRBJ2-5
v_call: TRBV18
clone_size: NA

cdr3_aa: CASSFRGSSYEQYF
cdr3_nt: TGTGCCAGCAGCTTCCGCGGAAGCTCCTACGAGCAGTACTTC
d_call: NA
j_call: TRBJ2-7
v_call: TRBV5-4
clone_size: NA

cdr3_aa: CASSVEDRAVYEQYF
cdr3_nt: TGTGCCAGCAGCGTAGAGGACAGGGCCGTCTACGAGCAGTACTTC
d_call: TRBD1
j_call: TRBJ2-7
v_call: TRBV9
clone_size: NA

cdr3_aa: CASSPRTLGAKNIQYF
cdr3_nt: TGTGCCAGCAGCCCCAGAACACTAGGAGCCAAAAACATTCAGTACTTC
d_call: NA
j_call: TRBJ2-4
v_call: TRBV7-2
clone_size: NA

cdr3_aa: CASSSTGLDEKLFF
cdr3_nt: TGTGCCAGCAGCTCGACAGGGCTGGATGAAAAACTGTTTTTT
d_call: TRBD1
j_call: TRBJ1-4
v_call: TRBV5-6
clone_size: NA

cdr3_aa: CASTIGYLGANVLTF
cdr3_nt: TGTGCCAGCACTATCGGCTACCTCGGGGCCAACGTCCTGACTTTC
d_call: NA
j_call: TRBJ2-6
v_call: TRBV6-5
clone_size: once

cdr3_aa: CASSYLGQGTDTQYF
cdr3_nt: TGTGCCAGCAGTTACTTGGGACAGGGCACAGATACGCAGTATTTT
d_call: TRBD1
j_call: TRBJ2-3
v_call: TRBV6-5
clone_size: NA

cdr3_aa: CASSLGSGYNEQFF
cdr3_nt: TGTGCCAGCAGCTTAGGAAGCGGCTACAATGAGCAGTTCTTC
d_call: NA
j_call: TRBJ2-1
v_call: TRBV7-2
clone_size: NA

cdr3_aa: CASSQGRGDGNQPQHF
cdr3_nt: TGCGCCAGCAGCCAAGGTCGGGGGGATGGTAATCAGCCCCAGCATTTT
d_call: NA
j_call: TRBJ1-5
v_call: TRBV4-3
clone_size: NA

cdr3_aa: CSVAGTRNTEAFF
cdr3_nt: TGCAGCGTGGCCGGGACAAGGAACACTGAAGCTTTCTTT
d_call: NA
j_call: TRBJ1-1
v_call: TRBV29-1
clone_size: once

cdr3_aa: CASSKPGQSTDTQYF
cdr3_nt: TGCGCCAGCAGCAAGCCGGGACAGAGCACAGATACGCAGTATTTT
d_call: TRBD1
j_call: TRBJ2-3
v_call: TRBV5-1
clone_size: NA

cdr3_aa: CASSASGQESSGYTF
cdr3_nt: TGTGCCAGCAGTGCTTCTGGACAGGAGTCATCTGGCTACACCTTC
d_call: TRBD1
j_call: TRBJ1-2
v_call: TRBV6-1
clone_size: NA

cdr3_aa: CASSVGSVFTF
cdr3_nt: TGTGCCAGCAGCGTAGGCAGCGTTTTCACCTTC
d_call: NA
j_call: TRBJ1-2
v_call: TRBV9
clone_size: NA

cdr3_aa: CATSRDSAGARANEKLFF
cdr3_nt: TGTGCCACCAGCAGAGATAGTGCAGGGGCGCGGGCTAATGAAAAACTGTTTTTT
d_call: NA
j_call: TRBJ1-4
v_call: TRBV15
clone_size: NA

cdr3_aa: CASSQRSEPGRKLTNTEAFF
cdr3_nt: TGCGCCAGCAGCCAAAGATCTGAGCCGGGACGGAAACTTACGAACACTGAAGCTTTCTTT
d_call: NA
j_call: TRBJ1-1
v_call: TRBV4-1
clone_size: NA

cdr3_aa: CASSLGTNTIYF
cdr3_nt: TGTGCCAGCAGCTTAGGGACAAACACCATATATTTT
d_call: NA
j_call: TRBJ1-3
v_call: TRBV7-2
clone_size: NA

cdr3_aa: CASSLQNPIQYF
cdr3_nt: TGTGCCAGCAGCTTGCAGAACCCGATTCAGTACTTC
d_call: NA
j_call: TRBJ2-4
v_call: TRBV11-2
clone_size: NA

cdr3_aa: CAGSLTGTGGSPLHF
cdr3_nt: TGCGCCGGCAGCTTAACCGGGACAGGGGGATCACCCCTCCACTTT
d_call: TRBD1
j_call: TRBJ1-6
v_call: TRBV5-1
clone_size: NA

cdr3_aa: CASSPDGGTYGYTF
cdr3_nt: TGCGCCAGCAGCCCTGATGGAGGGACGTATGGCTACACCTTC
d_call: NA
j_call: TRBJ1-2
v_call: TRBV4-3
clone_size: once

cdr3_aa: CATRQAPGEQYF
cdr3_nt: TGTGCCACCCGACAGGCCCCCGGGGAGCAGTACTTC
d_call: NA
j_call: TRBJ2-7
v_call: TRBV6-5
clone_size: NA

cdr3_aa: CASLLTANTGELFF
cdr3_nt: TGTGCCAGCCTCCTCACAGCGAACACCGGGGAGCTGTTTTTT
d_call: NA
j_call: TRBJ2-2
v_call: TRBV6-5
clone_size: NA

cdr3_aa: CASSSRDRGALEQYF
cdr3_nt: TGTGCCAGCAGTTCCCGGGACAGGGGAGCTCTCGAGCAGTACTTC
d_call: TRBD1
j_call: TRBJ2-7
v_call: TRBV6-6
clone_size: many

cdr3_aa: CASSPGLSSYQETQYF
cdr3_nt: TGTGCCAGCAGCCCGGGGCTGTCTTCTTACCAAGAGACCCAGTACTTC
d_call: NA
j_call: TRBJ2-5
v_call: TRBV7-9
clone_size: NA

cdr3_aa: CASSQEGSRTHGYTF
cdr3_nt: TGTGCCAGCAGCCAAGAAGGATCAAGGACTCATGGCTACACCTTC
d_call: NA
j_call: TRBJ1-2
v_call: TRBV4-2
clone_size: NA

cdr3_aa: CAIRTLGNTEAFF
cdr3_nt: TGTGCCATCAGGACCTTGGGGAACACTGAAGCTTTCTTT
d_call: NA
j_call: TRBJ1-1
v_call: TRBV10-3
clone_size: NA

cdr3_aa: CASSFGSGQGNYGYTF
cdr3_nt: TGTGCCAGCAGCTTTGGGTCGGGACAGGGGAACTATGGCTACACCTTC
d_call: TRBD1
j_call: TRBJ1-2
v_call: TRBV7-8
clone_size: NA

cdr3_aa: CASSPNPGQNEQFF
cdr3_nt: TGTGCCAGCTCACCAAATCCAGGTCAGAATGAGCAGTTCTTC
d_call: NA
j_call: TRBJ2-1
v_call: TRBV18
clone_size: NA